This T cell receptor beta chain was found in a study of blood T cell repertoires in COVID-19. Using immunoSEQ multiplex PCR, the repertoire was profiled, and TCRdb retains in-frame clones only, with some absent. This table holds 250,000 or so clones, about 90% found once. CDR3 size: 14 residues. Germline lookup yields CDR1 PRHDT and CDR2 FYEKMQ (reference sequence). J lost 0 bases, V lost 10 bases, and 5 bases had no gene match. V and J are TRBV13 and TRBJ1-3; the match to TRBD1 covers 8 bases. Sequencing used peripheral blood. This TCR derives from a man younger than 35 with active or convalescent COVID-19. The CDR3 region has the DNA TGTGCCACCGGGGACAGGAGCTCTGGAAACACCATATATTTT. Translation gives CATGDRSSGNTIYF.